The clone carrying this T cell receptor beta chain was seen more than once but under ten times. Antigen unknown. The data belong to a study of blood T cells in healthy people across ages. A second PCR of roughly 7 to 11 cycles used a sample-barcoded 5' primer and a J-beta primer mix. TCRdb ran MiXCR on the 5' RACE reads and lists one entry per CDR3 protein. The sample has about 1.6 million distinct CDR3 sequences; about 31% are singletons. From germline, CDR1 is MGHRA and CDR2 YSYEKL. V was clipped by 4 bases and J by 8 bases, with 21 bases between them. This CDR3 comprises 17 residues. Notes on the study in general: Per-million-T-cell TCR beta diversity fell roughly linearly with age. Relative to aged donors, long-lived donors carried more naive CD4+ cells and displayed higher diversity.

The receptor comes from a woman in her twenties or thirties in good health. The sample was blood. V is TRBV4-1 and J is TRBJ1-6; D is uncertain. In nucleotides, the CDR3 is TGCGCCAGCAGCCGTGTCGGGGTTGGGCTTGCGGATTCACCCCTCCACTTT. Its protein is CASSRVGVGLADSPLHF.